The table lists the clone carrying this T cell receptor (beta chain) with many counts. The sample comes from a study of Graves' ophthalmopathy and Graves' hyperthyroidism. Amplified TCR beta CDR3 regions were obtained using RNA transcripts as template. Following a first-round RT-PCR that used HTBI primers, a second-round multiplex PCR was carried out. TCRdb passed the multiplex PCR reads through MiXCR, listing each CDR3 protein once. Of 400,000 to 450,000 distinct CDR3 sequences listed, over 20% are singletons. Looked up from germline, CDR1 is MNHEY and CDR2 is SVGEGT. The CDR3 runs to 14 residues. V was pared by 2 bases and J by 4 bases, with 12 bases between.

The gene calls are TRBV6-2 or TRBV6-3 and TRBJ2-7; TRBD2 might be the D (5 bases). This receptor was obtained from a woman aged 18-35 years with stable Graves' hyperthyroidism. Sample: peripheral blood. Here the CDR3 reads CASSYLQDLYEQYF. CDR3 in DNA: TGTGCCAGCAGTTACCTCCAGGACTTATACGAGCAGTACTTC.